A selection of T cell receptor beta chains follows, all from one sample in a study of blood T cell repertoires in COVID-19. Some clones are missing from TCRdb's copy, which holds only in-frame ones; the method was immunoSEQ multiplex PCR. Among some 300,000 clones, 88% were seen once, and the ten largest hold around 1%. Sequencing was performed on PBMCs or T cells enriched from blood (not recorded which). These TCRs come from a woman in her twenties or thirties who had recovered from COVID-19. CDR3s include the opening cysteine and the closing phenylalanine or tryptophan. Each record gives: J gene, clone size, V gene, D gene, CDR3 DNA, CDR3 protein. A D gene is named only where the DNA matches it firmly. For some rows the clone size is stated as once, few or many, or as a class when expanded; others skip it.

TRBJ1-6	-	TRBV27	TRBD1	TGTGCCAGCAGCTGGGACAGGGGGCTTTCACCCCTCCACTTT	CASSWDRGLSPLHF
TRBJ2-7	-	TRBV4-3	-	TGCGCCAGCAGCCGACAGATTGAGAGTTTGGAGCAGTACTTC	CASSRQIESLEQYF
TRBJ1-6	-	TRBV7-2	-	TGTGCCAGCAGCTTAGACCCTGGTATAGGCATACCGGGGTCACCCCTCCACTTT	CASSLDPGIGIPGSPLHF
TRBJ2-7	-	TRBV6-5	TRBD1	TGTGCCAGCAGTCGGGACAGGGGTTTCTACGAGCAGTACTTC	CASSRDRGFYEQYF
TRBJ1-1	once	TRBV30	TRBD1	TGTGCCTGGAGTTATCGGGACAGGGGTTGGACTGAAGCTTTCTTT	CAWSYRDRGWTEAFF
TRBJ1-3	-	TRBV30	-	TGTGCCTGGGGCAGGGGAAACACCATATATTTT	CAWGRGNTIYF
TRBJ2-3	-	TRBV5-1	TRBD1	TGCGCCAGCAGCTTCCGACAGGGTGACACAGATACGCAGTATTTT	CASSFRQGDTDTQYF
TRBJ1-2	-	TRBV13	-	TGTGCCAGCAGCACAGGTCCCGACCGCTATGGCTACACCTTC	CASSTGPDRYGYTF
TRBJ1-1	-	TRBV7-9	TRBD1	TGTGCCAGCAGCCTAGGGACAGGGGAAATGGCTTTCTTT	CASSLGTGEMAFF
TRBJ2-3	-	TRBV7-2	TRBD2	TGTGCCAGCAGCCTAAGTCGGCGGGGGGGGCCAGATACGCAGTATTTT	CASSLSRRGGPDTQYF
TRBJ1-1	-	TRBV9	-	TGTGCCAGCAGCCCCAGATTCGAAAACACTGAAGCTTTCTTT	CASSPRFENTEAFF
TRBJ2-5	once	TRBV13	TRBD2	TGTGCCAGCAGCTTATGGACTAGCGAGGCTAAAAAGACCCAGTACTTC	CASSLWTSEAKKTQYF
TRBJ1-2	once	TRBV5-6	-	TGTGCCAGCAGCGCCGATCGGGGTGGCTACACCTTC	CASSADRGGYTF
TRBJ2-7	-	TRBV9	TRBD1	TGTGCCAGCAGCGTAGGGCGGGACAGGGGCTCCTACGAGCAGTACTTC	CASSVGRDRGSYEQYF
TRBJ1-3	once	TRBV29-1	-	TGCAGCGTTGTGCCCTCCGGACAGTCGGGCACCATATATTTT	CSVVPSGQSGTIYF
TRBJ2-3	-	TRBV6-1	-	TGTGCCAGCAGTGAACATAGCGATACGCAGTATTTT	CASSEHSDTQYF
TRBJ1-2	few	TRBV27	-	TGTGCCAGCAGTTTATACGGGGTCCTGGGTGAAGAGGATCTGAGCTACACCTTC	CASSLYGVLGEEDLSYTF
TRBJ1-2	-	TRBV28	-	TGTGCCAGCAGCCAGGTTGGGTGGGGAGATGGCTACACCTTC	CASSQVGWGDGYTF
TRBJ1-2	once	TRBV7-2	TRBD1	TGTGCCAGCCACCGTAACAGGGGTGGCTACACCTTC	CASHRNRGGYTF
TRBJ2-5	-	TRBV5-6	TRBD2	TGTGCCAGCAGCTGGAGACGGGGGGACCAAGAGACCCAGTACTTC	CASSWRRGDQETQYF
TRBJ2-3	-	TRBV9	TRBD2	TGTGCCAGCAGCGTCGGCGGGAGCGGATCTGGCACAGATACGCAGTATTTT	CASSVGGSGSGTDTQYF
TRBJ2-7	-	TRBV30	-	TGTGCCTGTGGACCCAGCGTAGACTACGAGCAGTACTTC	CACGPSVDYEQYF
TRBJ2-3	-	TRBV5-8	-	TGTGCCAGCAGCTTCCCGGGAGTGGGTACGCAGTATTTT	CASSFPGVGTQYF
TRBJ1-1	-	TRBV5-1	-	TGCGCCAGCTTACCCCGCTACTCTAGGGAGGGGTTTGAGACTGAAGCTTTCTTT	CASLPRYSREGFETEAFF
TRBJ2-1	-	TRBV19	-	TGTGCCAGTAGTATGGAGGCTACCGTGAGGAATGAGCAGTTCTTC	CASSMEATVRNEQFF
TRBJ1-1	-	TRBV12-3/TRBV12-4	TRBD1	TGTGCCAGCAGTTTCCACAGGGGGACTGAAGCTTTCTTT	CASSFHRGTEAFF
TRBJ1-6	-	TRBV30	-	TGTGCCTGGAGTTCGGGAAGACCCCTCCACTTT	CAWSSGRPLHF